Presented here are 20 T cell receptor beta chains from one specimen sequenced in a study of monozygotic twins with inflammatory bowel disease. Following a re-call of the 5' RACE reads, TCRdb has one entry per CDR3 protein and lacks DNA. The sample shows some 170,000 distinct CDR3 sequences, and roughly 2.4% sits with its ten largest clones. The source material was blood. Receptors originate from a human donor with ulcerative colitis or Crohn's disease, or a healthy co-twin of an affected twin (not recorded which).

The genes are TRBV5-1 and TRBJ2-2; TCRdb gives TRBD2 as the D gene, but with no DNA this cannot be confirmed. Germline-derived CDR1 and CDR2 are SGHRS and YFSETQ. There are 14 residues in the CDR3. CDR3 region: CASSARVNTGELFF.

The chain employs TRBV7-6 and TRBJ1-3. The CDR3 has 15 residues. Germline V gene lookup returns CDR1 SGHVS and CDR2 FNYEAQ. This CDR3 reads CASGYGGDSGNTIYF.

The rearrangement links TRBV20-1 to TRBJ2-2; TCRdb gives TRBD2 as the D gene, but with no DNA this cannot be confirmed. Germline V gene sequence: CDR1 DFQATT, CDR2 SNEGSKA (reference sequence). This CDR3 comprises 14 residues. The CDR3 reads CSAREAGSTGELFF.

The chain is built from TRBV2 and TRBJ1-1; the D gene TCRdb calls, TRBD1, cannot be checked with no DNA. From germline, CDR1 is SNHLY and CDR2 FYNNEI. The length of the CDR3 is 12 residues. The CDR3 protein is CASSTGGSEAFF.

V and J are TRBV20-1 and TRBJ1-5; TCRdb's D call of TRBD1 is untestable without DNA. The CDR3 is 14 residues long. From germline, CDR1 is DFQATT and CDR2 SNEGSKA (reference sequence). CDR3 in amino acids: CSARGTGGDQPQHF.

The chain uses TRBV12-3 or TRBV12-4 and TRBJ2-7; the TRBD1 assignment by TCRdb is unverifiable without DNA. The CDR3 has 15 amino acids. The CDR3 sequence is CASRGGQGTFAEQYF.

The rearrangement joins TRBV7-2 to TRBJ2-2. Germline-derived CDR1 and CDR2 are SGHTA and FQGNSA. This CDR3 has 15 amino acids. Here the CDR3 reads CASSLLGQNTGELFF. The variable domain in full, completed from reference TRBV7-2 and TRBJ2-2, reads GAGVSQSPSNKVTEKGKDVELRCDPISGHTALYWYRQSLGQGLEFLIYFQGNSAPDKSGLPSDRFSAERTGGSVSTLTIQRTQQEDSAVYLCASSLLGQNTGELFFGEGSRLTVL.

The V gene is TRBV12-3 or TRBV12-4, the J gene TRBJ2-6; as DNA is missing, the TRBD1 call by TCRdb cannot be tested. The CDR3 runs to 16 residues. CDR3 amino acids: CASTPKGASGANVLTF.

The chain links TRBV12-3 or TRBV12-4 to TRBJ1-5. This CDR3 is built from 14 residues. The CDR3 sequence: CASSQINSNQPQHF.

CDR3 residues: CASSTSPGTLYNEQFF. This chain links TRBV9 with TRBJ2-1; TCRdb's D call, TRBD1, is unchecked because there is no DNA. CDR1 and CDR2 (germline): SGDLS, YYNGEE. The CDR3 covers 16 residues.

The V and J genes are TRBV7-2 and TRBJ2-5; the D call from TCRdb, TRBD1, cannot be confirmed without DNA. The germline V gene has CDR1 SGHTA and CDR2 FQGNSA. CDR3 size: 14 residues. The CDR3 spells CASSNLDRRETQYF.

The chain couples TRBV6-5 to TRBJ2-2; absent DNA, TCRdb's TRBD2 call cannot be checked. CDR1 and CDR2 (germline): MNHEY, SVGAGI. The CDR3 length is 15 residues. CDR3 sequence reads: CASSLAGVETGELFF.

The CDR3 loop is CASSLLTSGSPTGELFF. The chain uses TRBV12-3 or TRBV12-4 and TRBJ2-2; TCRdb outputs TRBD2, but without DNA this stays unchecked. The CDR3 is 17 amino acids.

CDR3 sequence reads: CAIRGTDSMNTEAFF. The chain links TRBV10-3 to TRBJ1-1. The CDR3 is made up of 15 amino acids. Per germline, CDR1 ENHRY and CDR2 SYGVKD.

The chain uses TRBV7-9 and TRBJ1-1. Germline V lookup: CDR1 SEHNR, CDR2 FQNEAQ (reference sequence). The length of the CDR3 is 11 residues. The CDR3 loop reads CASSLEGKAFF.

The gene calls are TRBV4-1 and TRBJ2-5; TCRdb's D call, TRBD2, is unchecked because there is no DNA. Per germline, CDR1 MGHRA and CDR2 YSYEKL. The CDR3 is 18 amino acids. The CDR3 reads CASSQDPGTSGRGETQYF.

The genes are TRBV28 and TRBJ1-6. Germline V gives CDR1 MDHEN, CDR2 SYDVKM. CDR3 length: 15 residues. CDR3 protein: CASSPSEAPNSPLHF. The full variable domain, completed using reference TRBV28 and TRBJ1-6, is DVKVTQSSRYLVKRTGEKVFLECVQDMDHENMFWYRQDPGLGLRLIYFSYDVKMKEKGDIPEGYSVSREKKERFSLILESASTNQTSMYLCASSPSEAPNSPLHFGNGTRLTVT.

The chain is built from TRBV5-5 and TRBJ1-4; the TCRdb D gene call, TRBD1, has no DNA to confirm it. This CDR3 spans 16 amino acids. Germline CDR1 is SGHKS and CDR2 is YYEKEE (reference sequence). CDR3 sequence: CASSSAPTATNEKLFF.

The V and J genes are TRBV12-3 or TRBV12-4 and TRBJ1-2; lacking DNA, the TRBD1 call made by TCRdb goes unchecked. The CDR3 is 15 amino acids. This CDR3 reads CASTLLPSGESYYTF.

This chain links TRBV7-3 with TRBJ1-1; TCRdb's D call, TRBD1, is unchecked because there is no DNA. Germline assignment: CDR1 SGHTA and CDR2 FQGTGA. The CDR3 loop spans 14 amino acids. CDR3 residues: CASSRTGTGNEAFF.